The T cell receptor beta chain under discussion was sequenced for a study of CD8+ T cells in alopecia areata. Study in general: Female C3H/HeJ recipients aged about 7-11 weeks got skin from C3H/HeJ graft donors aged roughly 6-12 months that had spontaneous alopecia.

Notes on the study in general: Compared with normal scalp, lesional scalp had higher clonality and more expanded CD8+ clones. Among the cells sequenced in scalp samples are also the resident alphabeta T cells of normal skin.

Cells that came from pooled cutaneous lymph nodes were sorted using CD4, CD8alpha, NKG2D, NKG2ACE and other markers. Following extraction, RNA underwent reverse transcription to cDNA, which served as the sequencing template. This table comes from immunoSEQ multiplex PCR, and its TCRdb copy is limited to in-frame clones, with some not included. The profile covers about 300,000 clones, none occurring a single time. This clone was found a few times. Its specificity is not known. Each gene name is a mouse one. Read sequence stops 4 residues before the CDR3 end, and the germline J gene provides the missing end. CDR1 NNHNN and CDR2 SYGAGS come from the germline V gene (reference sequence). The CDR3 has 15 amino acids. With 2 bases clipped from V and 5 bases from J, the junction kept 5 bases outside the gene matches.

J is TRBJ2-1 and V is TRBV13-2; 9 positions match TRBD2. The sequence came from a C3H/HeJ mouse with alopecia areata. This strain's MHC haplotype is H2-k. The sample consisted of CD4+ T cells sorted from a lymph node. CDR3 DNA, as far as it was read: TGTGCCAGCGGTGAAGGGCTGGGGGGGGATGCT. This sequence encodes CASGEGLGGDA. The CDR3 in full is CASGEGLGGDAEQFF.